Described below is a single TCR beta chain sequence and its context. The TCRbeta library was prepared with unique molecular identifiers. MiXCR was run by TCRdb on the PCR reads, yielding one entry per CDR3 protein. This sample has some 500,000 distinct CDR3 sequences, with around 17% found just once. The data originate from a study of T-cell reconstitution after alpha-beta-depleted transplantation in children. The CDR3 is 13 residues long. Trimming shortened V by 3 bases and J by 3 bases, and 9 bases separated the two germline ends. The receptor was derived from a human donor who donated a stem cell graft to a child with acute lymphoblastic leukemia. The starting material was PBMCs from the stem cell graft donor, obtained from the stem cell graft. J is TRBJ2-7 and V is TRBV12-3 or TRBV12-4, with D possibly matching TRBD2 (6 bases). Here the CDR3 DNA reads TGTGCCAGCAGTTTTCTCGGGGGCTACGAGCAGTACTTC. It yields the protein CASSFLGGYEQYF.